The present T cell receptor beta chain was sequenced within a study of T cells after yellow fever vaccination. The study made its TCR cDNA through 5'RACE template switching. That step introduced a universal primer site along with UMIs. TCRdb processed the 5' RACE reads anew with MiXCR; each CDR3 protein has one entry. The sample has 95,000 to 100,000 distinct CDR3 sequences; roughly 5.8% are singletons. Germline CDR1 reads MNHEY; CDR2 reads SMNVEV (reference sequence). CDR3 length equals 13 residues. The germline V and J ends were trimmed by 6 bases and 4 bases, with 7 bases remaining between them. The chain couples TRBV27 to TRBJ2-6; D is unclear. The source is a man aged 18 to 30 who received the YFV17D yellow fever vaccine. The sample consisted of CD8+ T cells sorted from PBMCs, taken 10 days after the yellow fever booster vaccination. CDR3: CASRGEGANVLTF. CDR3 DNA sequence: TGTGCCAGCAGGGGCGAAGGGGCCAACGTCCTGACTTTC.